Listed below are T cell receptor beta chains from one sample, sequenced in a study of blood T cell repertoires in COVID-19. Sequencing was performed with immunoSEQ multiplex PCR; in TCRdb, only in-frame clones are kept and a portion is missing. The sample lists some 65,000 clones; around nine tenths were seen once. Material: peripheral blood. These TCRs come from a woman aged 80 or over with active COVID-19. CDR3s include the opening cysteine and the closing phenylalanine or tryptophan. D genes are given only for firm matches. Expanded clones get a size class; other rows say once, few or many, or leave the size out.

TRBV7-2	TRBD1	TRBJ2-7	.	TGTGCCAGCAGCCCGCTAGCCCCCGGACAGGGGGCGATTAACGAGCAGTACTTC	CASSPLAPGQGAINEQYF
TRBV15	.	TRBJ2-5	.	TGTGCCACCAGCAGGGGCAGCCAAGAGACCCAGTACTTC	CATSRGSQETQYF
TRBV5-1	.	TRBJ2-1	.	TGCGCCAGCACCTTAGCGAGTTTCGGCAATGAGCAGTTCTTC	CASTLASFGNEQFF
TRBV29-1	.	TRBJ1-5	.	TGCAGCGTTGGATCAGGCTCCAATCAGCCCCAGCATTTT	CSVGSGSNQPQHF
TRBV28	.	TRBJ1-5	.	TGTGCCAGCAGTTTATCGGACCGGAGGACCCAGCATTTT	CASSLSDRRTQHF
TRBV28	TRBD1	TRBJ2-7	.	TGTGCCAGCAGCAAACAGGGGCGAGGCTCCTACGAGCAGTACTTC	CASSKQGRGSYEQYF
TRBV5-1	TRBD1	TRBJ1-2	.	TGCGCCAGCAGCTACAACAGGGGGAACTATGGCTACACCTTC	CASSYNRGNYGYTF
TRBV27	.	TRBJ2-7	.	TGTGCCAGCAGTCCTCGGTTGAGCTCCTACGAGCAGTACTTC	CASSPRLSSYEQYF
TRBV6-5	.	TRBJ2-2	.	TGTGCCAGCAGTTACGCGAGCAGGGGAACCGGGGAGCTGTTTTTT	CASSYASRGTGELFF
TRBV27	.	TRBJ2-7	.	TGTGCCAGCAGTTCGGGGTGGCGGGGGCCTTCCTACGAGCAGTACTTC	CASSSGWRGPSYEQYF
TRBV7-8	.	TRBJ2-1	.	TGTGCCAGCAGCTTATCGCCTAGGGGTGGGAATGAGCAGTTCTTC	CASSLSPRGGNEQFF
TRBV6-2/TRBV6-3	.	TRBJ2-2	.	TGTGCCAGCAGTTACCGGCCTCAGGTCACCGGGGAGCTGTTTTTT	CASSYRPQVTGELFF
TRBV6-2/TRBV6-3	.	TRBJ1-5	.	TGTGCCAGCAGTTACTGGGGGGGAGTTAAACAGCCCCAGCATTTT	CASSYWGGVKQPQHF
TRBV4-2	TRBD1	TRBJ1-2	.	TGTGCCAGCAGCCAAGGAACAGGGGCCGGAGGCTACACCTTC	CASSQGTGAGGYTF
TRBV5-1	.	TRBJ2-7	.	TGCGCCAGCAGCTTGGATCTGACACCGACCTACGAGCAGTACTTC	CASSLDLTPTYEQYF
TRBV29-1	TRBD2	TRBJ2-3	.	TGCAGCGTAGCGGGGGGGTTCCAGACCGCTGATACGCAGTATTTT	CSVAGGFQTADTQYF
TRBV13	TRBD1	TRBJ2-7	once	TGTGCCAGCAGGCGTCTCCGGGACAGCCTGGGTTACGAGCAGTACTTC	CASRRLRDSLGYEQYF
TRBV28	.	TRBJ1-3	.	TGTGCCAGCAGTTCCTCCGGGACATCGTTCCACTCTGGAAACACCATATATTTT	CASSSSGTSFHSGNTIYF
TRBV2	.	TRBJ1-4	.	TGTGCCAGCAGCCACCTCAAGGAGGGTTTAGGAAAACTGTTTTTT	CASSHLKEGLGKLFF
TRBV7-9	TRBD2	TRBJ2-1	.	TGTGCCAGCAGCAAGACTAGCGGGGCAGTAAATTTATACAATGAGCAGTTCTTC	CASSKTSGAVNLYNEQFF
TRBV6-6	TRBD1	TRBJ1-2	.	TGTGCCAGCAGTTACGGGAGACAGGGAAAGTATGGCTACACCTTC	CASSYGRQGKYGYTF
TRBV9	.	TRBJ1-2	.	TGTGCCAGCAGCAAACGAGGTCAGGGGAACTATGGCTACACCTTC	CASSKRGQGNYGYTF
TRBV9	.	TRBJ1-2	.	TGTGCCAGCAGCGCAATAGAAACAGGGTATGGCTATGGCTACACCTTC	CASSAIETGYGYGYTF
TRBV20-1	.	TRBJ2-7	.	TGCAGTGCTAGTTCGAGCGCAGCCTACGAGCAGTACTTC	CSASSSAAYEQYF
TRBV2	.	TRBJ2-7	.	TGTGCCAGCAGTGGGAGGGACAGCTACGAGCAGTACTTC	CASSGRDSYEQYF
TRBV5-4	TRBD2	TRBJ2-4	.	TGTGCCAGCAGCTTGGGTTTAGCGGGGGGGCAGGGTCAGTACTTC	CASSLGLAGGQGQYF
TRBV9	.	TRBJ1-3	.	TGTGCCAGCAGCGTGGCATCGTCTGGAAACACCATATATTTT	CASSVASSGNTIYF
TRBV4-3	TRBD2	TRBJ2-1	.	TGCGCCAGCAGCCACCTAACTAGCGGGGCTTACAATGAGCAGTTCTTC	CASSHLTSGAYNEQFF
TRBV29-1	TRBD1	TRBJ1-2	once	TGCAGCGTGAGACAGGGGTACGGCTACACCTTC	CSVRQGYGYTF
TRBV7-3	TRBD2	TRBJ2-1	.	TGTGCCAGCAGCTCCGGACTAGCCTGGAATGAGCAGTTCTTC	CASSSGLAWNEQFF
TRBV3-1/TRBV3-2	.	TRBJ2-7	.	TGTGCCAGCAGCCCAGGATTCTACGAGCAGTACTTC	CASSPGFYEQYF
TRBV10-3	TRBD1	TRBJ1-5	.	TGTGCCACCCAAACGGACAGGGATCAGCCCCAGCATTTT	CATQTDRDQPQHF
TRBV28	TRBD1	TRBJ1-1	.	TGTGCCAGCAGTCCACAGGGACAGGAGATGAACACTGAAGCTTTCTTT	CASSPQGQEMNTEAFF
TRBV30	.	TRBJ2-3	once	TGTGCCTGGAGTGTACGGCTAGCGCAGGATACGCAGTATTTT	CAWSVRLAQDTQYF
TRBV30	.	TRBJ2-7	.	TGTGCCTGGAATTCATCGGAGGCACCCCACCACCCGACAGGTAGCTCCTACGAGCAGTACTTC	CAWNSSEAPHHPTGSSYEQYF
TRBV14	.	TRBJ1-2	.	TGTGCCAGCAGCCCCTTAGGTTGGGGGCTCCCTACCATTGGCTACACCTTC	CASSPLGWGLPTIGYTF
TRBV12-3/TRBV12-4	TRBD1	TRBJ1-5	once	TGTGCCAGCAGTTTAACAGGGGATCAGCCCCAGCATTTT	CASSLTGDQPQHF
TRBV18	.	TRBJ2-3	.	TGTGCCAGCTCACCTGCAGGGGGGAGCACAGATACGCAGTATTTT	CASSPAGGSTDTQYF
TRBV18	TRBD1	TRBJ2-7	.	TGTGCCAGCTCCCAGGGACAGGGGATGGGCGAGCAGTACTTC	CASSQGQGMGEQYF
TRBV19	TRBD1	TRBJ1-2	.	TGTGCCAGTAGAAAACAGGGGGAGGCTAACTATGGCTACACCTTC	CASRKQGEANYGYTF
TRBV29-1	.	TRBJ2-3	.	TGCAGCGTTGTGAGGTTCCAAAGCACAGATACGCAGTATTTT	CSVVRFQSTDTQYF
TRBV29-1	.	TRBJ2-2	.	TGCAGCGTTGAATCGTTGAGGACCGGGGAGCTGTTTTTT	CSVESLRTGELFF
TRBV27	TRBD1	TRBJ2-7	.	TGTGCCAGCATCCCAAGGACAGGGGCCTACGAGCAGTACTTC	CASIPRTGAYEQYF
TRBV6-2/TRBV6-3	.	TRBJ2-7	.	TGTGCCAGCAGTACCCCCAGGGCCACATCCTACGAGCAGTACTTC	CASSTPRATSYEQYF
TRBV28	.	TRBJ2-1	.	TGTGCCAGCAGCCCTCCTAACGGGGGCTACAATGAGCAGTTCTTC	CASSPPNGGYNEQFF
TRBV11-2	.	TRBJ2-5	.	TGTGCCAGCAGCTCCGCGGGGGCGGGGACCCAGTACTTC	CASSSAGAGTQYF